This TCR beta chain was documented in a study of blood T cell repertoires in COVID-19. Looking at the study overall: Samples of COVID-19 (acute and convalescent) were obtained from the United States, Italy and Spain. Sample material is recorded as cDNA or gDNA derived from T cells, B-cell-depleted T cells, or PBMCs.

In the original workflow: Researchers report that nucleated cell counts were estimated from reference gene primer amplification. TCRdb keeps only in-frame clones here, not all; method: immunoSEQ multiplex PCR. V and J calls and clone size are as listed in that table; D and trimming were resolved from the DNA. The table includes some 150,000 clones, roughly 90% detected once. The CDR3 consists of 15 residues. With V trimmed by 2 bases and J by 5 bases, 7 bases remained unmatched. The V gene's germline CDR1 is SGDLS and CDR2 YYNGEE. The chain couples TRBV9 to TRBJ2-3; 8 positions match TRBD2. The sample consisted of peripheral blood. The receptor was derived from a human donor in a cohort sampled during active COVID-19. The CDR3 reads CASSVGRAPQDTQYF. The DNA of the CDR3 is TGTGCCAGCAGCGTCGGGAGGGCCCCACAAGATACGCAGTATTTT. Combining the CDR3 with reference TRBV9 and TRBJ2-3 gives the whole variable domain DSGVTQTPKHLITATGQRVTLRCSPRSGDLSVYWYQQSLDQGLQFLIQYYNGEERAKGNILERFSAQQFPDLHSELNLSSLELGDSALYFCASSVGRAPQDTQYFGPGTRLTVL.